The present TCR beta chain was sequenced within a study of chronic HIV infection and antiretroviral therapy (dated by TCRdb to the mid-2010s). The library was generated by 5' RACE. The sequencer was an Illumina MiSeq. TCRdb applied fastp at Q25 and MiXCR to the public reads, then kept only in-frame beta chains. Entries that share a CDR3 protein sequence are merged under the most common genes and DNA. For this sample there are just over 30,000 distinct CDR3 sequences; 7% to 10% appear just once. More than 2% of the sample comes from the top ten. This clonotype has a handful of counts. It has no known antigen specificity. Qualities for individual bases were not recorded, and no much larger clone is one base off. The germline V gene (reference sequence) supplies CDR1 SGHAT and CDR2 FQDESV. V loses 0 bases, J loses 9 bases, and the germline ends lie 9 bases apart. Measured from the cysteine to the phenylalanine, the CDR3 is 13 residues long. Left in the record is the CDR3 DNA by itself, 39 bases read in frame from the first base.

The chain couples TRBV11-1 to TRBJ2-1; the D gene cannot be named for sure. Sequencing was done on a sample of peripheral blood. The origin of this receptor is an adult who had HIV and had not received antiretroviral therapy, or was an uninfected healthy control (not recorded which). For the CDR3, the sequence is CASSLARYSEQFF. The nucleotide sequence reads TGTGCCAGCAGCTTAGCTAGATATTCTGAGCAGTTCTTC.